The TCR beta chain described here comes from a study of shared clonotypes between healthy human individuals. Trimming cost V 3 bases and J 0 bases; bases outside gene matches: 14. The CDR3 is 20 amino acids. The germline V gene has CDR1 MDHEN and CDR2 SYDVKM. CD45RO-negative CD8 cells positively selected for CCR7 made up the naive population, which excluded terminally differentiated effector memory CD45RA+ cells. This was a deep-level run. Evenly divided among several immunoSEQ plates was the genomic DNA of each subset. The sorted-subset replicate PCRs were given 150 to 200 ng DNA, which is 31,000 or so T cell genomes. Original analysis: Filtering differed, since immunoSEQ gave only junction sequences and no quality scores. Using immunoSEQ multiplex PCR, the repertoire was profiled, and TCRdb retains in-frame clones only, with some absent. The V and J calls and clone size come from that table; D and trimming were worked out from the DNA. The sample includes 600,000 or so clones, approximately 95% of them seen just once.

The sample taken for sequencing was naive CD8+ T cells sorted from blood. The chain uses TRBV28 and TRBJ2-6, with 7 bases aligning to TRBD1. The TCR was taken from a woman in her twenties or thirties in good health. CDR3 sequence reads: CASSFSDRASLSSGANVLTF. The CDR3 DNA reads as TGTGCCAGCAGTTTCTCCGACAGGGCCTCTCTAAGCTCTGGGGCCAACGTCCTGACTTTC.